A single sample gave rise to the 30 T cell receptor beta chains below, sequenced in a study of PD-1 blockade in classical Hodgkin lymphoma. The protocol was immunoSEQ multiplex PCR, while the TCRdb copy is restricted to in-frame clones and leaves out a portion. The data hold approximately 8,000 clones, with around 84% observed a single time. There was relapse after autologous stem cell transplantation in every patient, and there was variation in brentuximab vedotin exposure. The sample in question was peripheral blood mononuclear cells (PBMCs), obtained at baseline. Every receptor here comes from a human donor with classical Hodgkin lymphoma.

The V and J genes are TRBV6-1 and TRBJ1-3, with D unresolved. CDR1 is MNHNS, CDR2 SASEGT, per germline. The germline V and J ends were trimmed by 8 bases and 0 bases, with 11 bases remaining between them. The CDR3 contains 14 residues. The CDR3 reads CASSPSYSGNTIYF. The DNA for the CDR3 is TGTGCCAGCTCCCCCTCTTACTCTGGAAACACCATATATTTT.

Comments on this clone: One end of the junction is discordant with germline, which a read error may explain. This specimen includes other DNA sequences encoding the same CDR3. J is TRBJ2-7 and V is TRBV30, with D possibly matching TRBD2 (7 bases). CDR1 is GTSNPN, CDR2 SVGIG, per germline (reference sequence). CDR3 length: 15 residues. CDR3 nucleotide sequence: TGTGCCTGGAGTGTGGAGGGGGGGCCAGGATACGAGCAGTACTTT. Translation: CAWSVEGGPGYEQYF.

This rearrangement joins TRBV5-6 to TRBJ2-7; no reliable D call. V was clipped by 1 base and J by 7 bases, with 6 bases between them. The germline gives CDR1 SGHDT, CDR2 YYEEEE. This CDR3 is 11 amino acids long. The CDR3, as DNA: TGTGCCAGCAGCTTGTTGGGGGAGCAGTACTTC. Protein sequence: CASSLLGEQYF.

The chain recombines TRBV27 with TRBJ2-2, with no clear D. The germline V gene has CDR1 MNHEY and CDR2 SMNVEV (reference sequence). V lost 3 bases to trimming and J lost 1 base, with 12 bases between them. This CDR3 contains 16 residues. This CDR3 is CASSFLGWENTGELFF. As DNA, the CDR3 is TGTGCCAGCAGTTTTCTTGGTTGGGAGAACACCGGGGAGCTGTTTTTT.

This clone is medium-sized within its sample. The chain links TRBV11-2 to TRBJ1-5; 11 bases match TRBD1. The length of the CDR3 is 15 residues. Germline lookup yields CDR1 SGHAT and CDR2 FQNNGV. V shed 4 bases and J 6 bases; nucleotides not matched to a gene: 5. The CDR3 bases are TGTGCCAGCAGCTGGGGACAGGGGGGAAGTCAGCCCCAGCATTTT. As protein: CASSWGQGGSQPQHF.

This clone came up once. Compared with germline, one end of the junction differs, possibly owing to a read error. The CDR3 DNA reads TGTGCCAGCAGATTAGTGGAGGTTTACGATACGCAGTATTTT. Its translation is CASRLVEVYDTQYF. This rearrangement joins TRBV7-2 to TRBJ2-3; D is perhaps TRBD2 (5 bases). The CDR3 has 14 amino acids. Germline V gene lookup returns CDR1 SGHTA and CDR2 FQGNSA.

This clone showed up just once. The chain recombines TRBV19 with TRBJ2-5; a weak D match, TRBD1 (5 bases). Trimming left V 6 bases short and J 5 bases short, with 16 bases between. There are 14 residues in the CDR3. The V gene's germline CDR1 is LNHDA and CDR2 SQIVND (reference sequence). CDR3 nucleotide sequence: TGTGCCAGTAGGGCGGCAGGGTCTATGGAGACCCAGTACTTC. Its translation is CASRAAGSMETQYF.

This clone was observed once. The chain combines TRBV29-1 with TRBJ1-2, with 7 bases lining up with TRBD1. The CDR3 runs 15 residues. From germline, CDR1 is SQVTM and CDR2 ANQGSEA. Germline trimming cut 3 bases from V and 5 bases from J; bases unmatched to any gene: 12. This chain's CDR3 is CSVEGQEGTEYGYTF. The CDR3 coding sequence is TGCAGCGTTGAGGGTCAAGAAGGGACAGAATATGGCTACACCTTC.

The rearrangement joins TRBV9 to TRBJ2-3; D possibly corresponds to TRBD2 (7 bases). Between the trimmed V and J ends, which lost 1 base and 6 bases, there was a span of 15 bases. This CDR3 spans 15 amino acids. Germline-derived CDR1 and CDR2 are SGDLS and YYNGEE. This CDR3 reads CASSVRGGGRDTQYF. CDR3 sequence (DNA): TGTGCCAGCAGCGTAAGGGGGGGAGGTAGGGATACGCAGTATTTT.

The V and J genes are TRBV2 and TRBJ2-1; D might be TRBD2 (7 bases). Germline lookup yields CDR1 SNHLY and CDR2 FYNNEI. This CDR3 is built from 18 residues. V was shortened by 10 bases and J by 0 bases, with 25 bases between the two germline ends. The CDR3 region is CATPGELSGRSSYNEQFF. DNA for the CDR3: TGTGCCACCCCAGGGGAACTTAGCGGGCGGAGCTCCTACAATGAGCAGTTCTTC.

This chain links TRBV7-9 with TRBJ2-7; TRBD2 matches 11 bases. The germline gives CDR1 SEHNR, CDR2 FQNEAQ (reference sequence). This CDR3 comprises 15 residues. V lost 5 bases, J lost 7 bases, and 10 bases stayed unmatched. DNA of the CDR3: TGTGCCAGCAGCCATAGCGGGAGGGCCTCCCGGGAGCAGTACTTC. This codes for CASSHSGRASREQYF.

The chain is built from TRBV10-3 and TRBJ1-5, with a weak D call TRBD1 (6 bases). The CDR3 has 16 amino acids. The V and J ends lost 10 bases and 4 bases respectively, with 23 bases between them. The germline V gene has CDR1 ENHRY and CDR2 SYGVKD. The CDR3 loop reads CATKDGKQGENQPQHF. DNA of the CDR3: TGTGCCACAAAGGACGGGAAACAGGGAGAGAATCAGCCCCAGCATTTT.

The chain has TRBV30 and TRBJ2-3; the D gene is possibly TRBD1 (5 bases). The CDR3 contains 15 residues. Looked up from germline, CDR1 is GTSNPN and CDR2 is SVGIG (reference sequence). V was clipped by 4 bases and J by 2 bases, with 16 bases between them. CDR3 nucleotides: TGTGCCTGGAATCGCCCGGACAAAATCACAGATACGCAGTATTTT. This sequence encodes CAWNRPDKITDTQYF. Filled out from reference TRBV30 and TRBJ2-3, the complete variable domain reads SQTIHQWPATLVQPVGSPLSLECTVEGTSNPNLYWYRQAAGRGLQLLFYSVGIGQISSEVPQNLSASRPQDRQFILSSKKLLLSDSGFYLCAWNRPDKITDTQYFGPGTRLTVL.

The chain is built from TRBV18 and TRBJ1-2; D remains unclear. Germline assignment: CDR1 KGHSH and CDR2 LQKENI. The CDR3 extends over 12 amino acids. V was trimmed by 7 bases and J by 8 bases, leaving 14 bases between them. The CDR3 protein is CASYGEVGGYTF. As DNA, the CDR3 is TGTGCCAGCTATGGGGAGGTAGGAGGCTACACCTTC.

J is TRBJ2-2 and V is TRBV5-1, with D tentatively TRBD1 (5 bases). The CDR3 consists of 17 residues. Germline-derived CDR1 and CDR2 are SGHRS and YFSETQ. Trimming took 5 bases from V and 3 from J, leaving 20 bases between them. The CDR3 DNA sequence: TGCGCCAGCAGTAGGATGCAGGGATCTCAATACACCGGGGAGCTGTTTTTT. Its protein is CASSRMQGSQYTGELFF.

This clone was observed a single time. The rearrangement uses TRBV7-2 and TRBJ2-3; 7 bases match TRBD1. This CDR3 has 16 residues. Per germline, CDR1 SGHTA and CDR2 FQGNSA. Trimming took 3 bases from V and 0 from J; bases not matched to a gene: 6. The CDR3 DNA is TGTGCCAGCAGCTTCTACAGGGGCCTGAGCACAGATACGCAGTATTTT. It encodes CASSFYRGLSTDTQYF.

The chain recombines TRBV7-8 with TRBJ1-1; D remains unclear. The V gene's germline CDR1 is SGHVS and CDR2 FQNEAQ. The CDR3 spans 15 residues. V was clipped by 5 bases and J by 2 bases, with 15 bases between them. Here the CDR3 DNA reads TGTGCCAGCAGCCCTTTTGGAGCCTCCAACACTGAAGCTTTCTTT. Protein: CASSPFGASNTEAFF.

The V call is TRBV21-1, the J call TRBJ2-7; the table's D call, TRBD2, has no DNA check behind it. TRBV21-1 is given as a pseudogene. This CDR3 comprises 18 residues. CDR3 residues: CASSRPLYRRASSYEQYF. In DNA, the CDR3 is TGTGCCAGCAGCAGGCCACTTTATAGGCGGGCCTCTTCCTACGAGCAGTACTTC.

The V gene is TRBV5-4, the J gene TRBJ2-7; D is possibly TRBD1 or TRBD2 (6 bases each). The ends were cut back, 4 bases at V and 2 bases at J, with 13 bases in the middle. The CDR3 runs to 14 residues. In germline, CDR1 is SGHNT, CDR2 YYREEE (reference sequence). CDR3 coding DNA: TGTGCCAGCAGCAAAACGGGGGCTCCCTACGAGCAGTACTTC. This translates into CASSKTGAPYEQYF.

CDR3 DNA sequence: TGTGCCAGCAGCTTGGGACAGGACGACGAGCAGTACTTC. Encoded protein: CASSLGQDDEQYF. V gene TRBV7-9 combines with J gene TRBJ2-7; 8 bases are shared with TRBD1. The CDR3 spans 13 residues. Germline V gene lookup returns CDR1 SEHNR and CDR2 FQNEAQ (reference sequence). V was clipped by 3 bases and J by 5 bases; unmatched bases: 3.

CDR3 sequence (DNA): TGTGCCAGCAGCTCCGGGACCTTCTACGAGCAGTACTTC. It is translated as CASSSGTFYEQYF. V gene TRBV5-8 combines with J gene TRBJ2-7; the D gene could be TRBD1 or TRBD2 (5 bases each). The CDR3 length is 13 residues. Trimming removed 3 bases at V and 3 bases at J, with 10 bases between. In germline, CDR1 is SGHTS, CDR2 YDEGEE.

This clone was counted once. The CDR3 bases are TGTGCCAGCAGCGTCGTAGCGGGAGGGCCGAACATTCAGTACTTC. As protein: CASSVVAGGPNIQYF. The V and J genes are TRBV9 and TRBJ2-4; 11 bases fit TRBD2. The CDR3 is 15 residues long. Trimming took 2 bases from V and 7 from J; bases not matched to a gene: 5. Germline assignment: CDR1 SGDLS and CDR2 YYNGEE.

The genes are TRBV21-1 and TRBJ2-3; TRBD1 was called by the table and not checked on the DNA. TRBV21-1 is annotated as a pseudogene. The CDR3 runs to 17 residues. The CDR3 here is CASSKDHGSGVTDTQYF. In DNA form, the CDR3 reads TGTGCCAGCAGCAAAGACCATGGGTCAGGGGTAACAGATACGCAGTATTTT.

This clone was found once. The rearrangement uses TRBV5-6 and TRBJ2-3; 7 bases are shared with TRBD1. Germline V CDR1 and CDR2: SGHDT, YYEEEE. After removal of 4 bases from V and 2 bases from J, the junction contained 4 bases not matched to a gene. This CDR3 comprises 14 residues. The CDR3 bases are TGTGCCAGCAGCACGGACAGGTCCACAGATACGCAGTATTTT. This encodes CASSTDRSTDTQYF.

The chain joins TRBV4-1 to TRBJ2-7; 7 nucleotides match TRBD2. Losses at the gene ends were 1 base for V and 2 bases for J; bases not matched to a gene: 8. This CDR3 has 16 residues. From germline, CDR1 is MGHRA and CDR2 YSYEKL. CDR3 sequence: CASSQGQGLGTYEQYF. The DNA of the CDR3 is TGCGCCAGCAGCCAAGGGCAAGGACTAGGCACCTACGAGCAGTACTTC.

The V gene is TRBV5-6, the J gene TRBJ1-2; 7 bases agree with TRBD1. V gave up 1 base and J gave up 1 base; unmatched junction bases: 7. CDR1 is SGHDT and CDR2 is YYEEEE in the germline V gene. This CDR3 contains 16 residues. The CDR3 reads CASSLNRGRVNYGYTF. CDR3 in DNA: TGTGCCAGCAGCTTGAACAGGGGCAGAGTTAACTATGGCTACACCTTC.

The chain carries TRBV7-3 and TRBJ1-2; 7 bases align to TRBD1. The V segment lost 5 bases and the J segment 4 bases; nucleotides outside the gene matches: 10. Germline CDR1 and CDR2: SGHTA and FQGTGA. CDR3 length: 15 residues. The CDR3 region has the DNA TGTGCCAGCAGCGAAACGGACAGGACTCCCTATGGCTACACCTTC. Protein: CASSETDRTPYGYTF.

This chain links TRBV5-1 with TRBJ1-1, with a weak D call TRBD1 (5 bases). Germline V lookup: CDR1 SGHRS, CDR2 YFSETQ. The CDR3 is made up of 15 amino acids. With 4 bases removed from V and 1 base from J, the gap between germline ends came to 14 bases. The DNA of the CDR3 is TGCGCCAGCAGCCCACAGGCCCTCCAGAACACTGAAGCTTTCTTT. Translated: CASSPQALQNTEAFF.

V usage is TRBV4-3 and J usage is TRBJ2-1; 8 bases match TRBD1. Germline values: CDR1 LGHNA, CDR2 YSLEER. Trimming took 3 bases from V and 7 from J; bases not matched to a gene: 8. The length of the CDR3 is 15 residues. The chain's CDR3 is CASSHAGQVRNEQFF. The CDR3 DNA sequence: TGCGCCAGCAGCCACGCGGGACAGGTTAGGAATGAGCAGTTCTTC.

The chain employs TRBV19 and TRBJ2-5; no firm D call. This CDR3 region has 16 residues. The germline gives CDR1 LNHDA, CDR2 SQIVND (reference sequence). V lost 5 bases, J lost 5 bases, and 21 bases lay in between. The CDR3 is CASSAIGTEFGETQYF. The CDR3, as DNA: TGTGCCAGTAGTGCCATCGGTACTGAATTCGGTGAGACCCAGTACTTC.